Below are 10 T cell receptor beta chains sequenced from a single sample in a study of cytomegalovirus exposure and HLA in healthy donors. PCR involved 60 Vbeta and 13 Jbeta primers. Repertoires were generated with immunoSEQ multiplex PCR, while TCRdb's copy carries only in-frame clones and drops some. In total, the table holds tens of thousands of clones. Sequences were obtained from PBMCs. These receptors were collected from a man between 40 and 49 years old in good health and CMV-seronegative.

Details on this clone: The junction and the germline gene differ at one end; a read error may be behind it. V gene TRBV9 combines with J gene TRBJ1-1; TRBD1 matches 9 bases. Germline CDR1 SGDLS, CDR2 YYNGEE. CDR3 length equals 14 residues. The DNA for the CDR3 is TGTGCCAACAGCTCCAGGACAGGGGTAACTGAAGCTTTCTTT. Encoded protein: CANSSRTGVTEAFF.

Notes on this clone: A read error may account for a junction end that differs from germline. This chain links TRBV7-9 with TRBJ1-1, with D perhaps matching TRBD1 (5 bases). Germline V gives CDR1 SEHNR, CDR2 FQNEAQ (reference sequence). The CDR3 runs 14 residues. The CDR3 reads CASTLETGNTEAFF. CDR3 DNA: TGTGCCAGCACCTTAGAAACAGGGAACACTGAAGCTTTCTTT.

The chain employs TRBV19 and TRBJ2-5; 9 nucleotides align to TRBD2. Germline CDR1 is LNHDA and CDR2 is SQIVND (reference sequence). V lost 2 bases, J lost 3 bases, and 10 bases stayed unmatched. The CDR3 totals 17 residues. This CDR3 reads CASSINRNSGGEETQYF. In DNA, the CDR3 is TGTGCCAGTAGTATAAATCGGAATAGCGGGGGTGAAGAGACCCAGTACTTC.

The rearrangement uses TRBV2 and TRBJ1-4; D call uncertain. The V end lost 3 bases, the J end lost 7 bases, and 15 bases lay between the germline ends. CDR3 length equals 15 residues. Germline loops: CDR1 SNHLY, CDR2 FYNNEI. CDR3 sequence reads: CASSDRGGNREKLFF. The CDR3 DNA follows: TGTGCCAGCAGTGATCGGGGAGGGAATCGTGAAAAACTGTTTTTT.

The rearrangement links TRBV29-1 to TRBJ2-3; TRBD1 matches at 9 bases. CDR1 SQVTM and CDR2 ANQGSEA come from the germline V gene. The CDR3 length is 18 residues. Unmatched junction bases numbered 14, after V lost 1 base and J lost 3 bases. The CDR3 loop reads CSVEGGLMGDRVTDTQYF. The CDR3, as DNA: TGCAGCGTTGAAGGAGGGCTCATGGGGGACAGGGTGACAGATACGCAGTATTTT.

The chain joins TRBV6-1 to TRBJ2-7, with TRBD2 matching over 9 bases. CDR3 size: 18 residues. Germline CDR1 is MNHNS and CDR2 is SASEGT. With V trimmed by 0 bases and J by 0 bases, 9 bases remained unmatched. CDR3 loop: CASSEAPAGGSFSYEQYF. Written as DNA, the CDR3 is TGTGCCAGCAGTGAAGCTCCAGCGGGGGGATCCTTCTCCTACGAGCAGTACTTC.

This chain links TRBV5-4 with TRBJ1-4, with TRBD1 matching over 11 bases. The J segment lost 7 bases and the V segment lost 9 bases, leaving 17 bases of the junction unmatched. This CDR3 is 17 amino acids long. The V gene's germline CDR1 is SGHNT and CDR2 YYREEE (reference sequence). The CDR3 is CATKTGTGGIRGEKLFF. CDR3 nucleotides: TGTGCCACCAAAACCGGGACAGGGGGTATTCGCGGTGAAAAACTGTTTTTT.

The chain joins TRBV9 to TRBJ1-1; possible D gene TRBD1, 5 bases. V gave up 3 bases and J gave up 0 bases, with 12 bases separating them. The CDR3 runs to 15 residues. Germline assignment: CDR1 SGDLS and CDR2 YYNGEE. CDR3 DNA sequence: TGTGCCAGCAGCGCCAAGGGGTCCATGAACACTGAAGCTTTCTTT. Translation gives CASSAKGSMNTEAFF.

The CDR3 here is CASSQEPGTQPQHF. The CDR3 region has the DNA TGCGCCAGCAGCCAAGAGCCAGGAACCCAGCCCCAGCATTTT. This sequence joins TRBV4-1 and TRBJ1-5; D is unclear. This CDR3 region has 14 residues. Germline V gene sequence: CDR1 MGHRA, CDR2 YSYEKL. V was cut by 0 bases and J by 7 bases, with 10 bases left in between.

This chain joins TRBV5-1 and TRBJ1-1; TRBD1 matches 7 bases. This CDR3 has 13 residues. CDR1 is SGHRS and CDR2 is YFSETQ in the germline V gene. The V segment lost 5 bases and the J segment 4 bases; nucleotides outside the gene matches: 5. CDR3 amino acids: CASRQTGPTEAFF. As DNA, the CDR3 is TGCGCCAGCAGGCAGACAGGGCCCACTGAAGCTTTCTTT.